The T cell receptor (beta chain) described here comes from a study of response to subunit inactivated influenza vaccine. Germline CDR1 reads MDHEN; CDR2 reads SYDVKM. The CDR3 consists of 18 residues. The V end was cut by 7 bases, the J end by 7 bases, with 29 bases between. This clonotype has more than one count but fewer than ten. TCRdb re-called the RT-PCR reads through MiXCR, storing one row per CDR3 protein. The sample includes 400,000 to 650,000 distinct CDR3 sequences, around 7.7% of them seen just once. The sequences come from PBMCs from blood, collected roughly 24 months after vaccination. The chain employs TRBV28 and TRBJ2-1; possibly TRBD2 for D (5 bases). The sequence derives from a man between 50 and 70 years old who received an inactivated influenza vaccine. The CDR3 region is CASISRTRLEFWRNEQFF. Written as DNA, the CDR3 is TGTGCCAGCATATCCCGCACTAGACTCGAATTTTGGAGGAATGAGCAGTTCTTC.